Listed below are T cell receptor beta chains from one sample, sequenced in a study of beta chain features in type 1 diabetes. TCRdb's table, derived via immunoSEQ multiplex PCR, lists solely in-frame clones and lacks some. The sample contains tens of thousands of clones, 40% to 60% of which appear only once. Sequences were obtained from Tregs from blood. Receptors were obtained from a woman in her 40s with type 1 diabetes. The CDR3 runs from the conserved cysteine through the conserved F or W. A D gene is named only where the DNA matches it firmly. Clone size is stated in some rows and not others, as once, few, many or a class when expanded.

j_call v_call clone_size d_call cdr3_aa cdr3_nt
TRBJ1-2 TRBV9 . . CASSGGRSYYGYTF TGTGCCAGCAGTGGCGGGAGGAGCTACTATGGCTACACCTTC
TRBJ2-3 TRBV9 few . CASSVQRQGPDTQYF TGTGCCAGCAGCGTCCAGCGTCAGGGGCCAGATACGCAGTATTTT
TRBJ2-3 TRBV6-5 . . CASSLSGTGGFTQYF TGTGCCAGCAGTCTTAGCGGAACCGGGGGTTTTACGCAGTATTTT
TRBJ2-1 TRBV6-1 . TRBD2 CASSPSGSSNEQFF TGTGCCAGCAGTCCTAGCGGCTCATCCAATGAGCAGTTCTTC
TRBJ2-7 TRBV9 few . CASSVDSYSYEQYF TGTGCCAGCAGCGTTGACAGTTACTCCTACGAGCAGTACTTC
TRBJ2-1 TRBV11-2 . TRBD2 CASSLNSGSSYNEQFF TGTGCCAGCAGCTTAAATAGCGGGAGCTCCTACAATGAGCAGTTCTTC
TRBJ2-1 TRBV12-5 . . CASGLVLGGYNEQFF TGTGCTAGTGGTTTGGTACTTGGAGGGTACAATGAGCAGTTCTTC
TRBJ2-5 TRBV2 . . CASSWGQRETQYF TGTGCCTCCTCGTGGGGGCAGAGAGAGACCCAGTACTTC
TRBJ1-6 TRBV6-5 . . CASSYFPEDSPLHF TGTGCCAGCAGTTACTTCCCTGAGGATTCACCCCTCCACTTT
TRBJ1-2 TRBV29-1 . TRBD1 CSVLTGEKGYTF TGCAGCGTCCTTACAGGGGAGAAGGGCTACACCTTC
TRBJ2-2 TRBV6-6 . TRBD1 CASRLQGAAGELFF TGTGCCAGCAGACTTCAGGGGGCCGCCGGGGAGCTGTTTTTT
TRBJ2-1 TRBV4-2 . TRBD2 CASSQALGLAGTHEQFF TGTGCCAGCAGCCAAGCCCTTGGACTAGCGGGAACCCATGAGCAGTTCTTC
TRBJ2-5 TRBV6-5 . TRBD1 CASSSVQGRETQYF TGTGCCAGCAGTTCAGTACAGGGGAGAGAGACCCAGTACTTC
TRBJ2-1 TRBV27 . TRBD1 CASSHQTTGISEEQFF TGTGCCAGCAGTCACCAAACGACAGGGATCTCTGAGGAGCAGTTCTTC
TRBJ1-5 TRBV28 few . CASSFGQTNQPQHF TGTGCCAGCAGTTTTGGACAGACCAATCAGCCCCAGCATTTT
TRBJ1-2 TRBV7-2 . . CASSLATGYGYTF TGTGCCAGCAGCTTAGCCACAGGGTACGGCTACACCTTC
TRBJ1-5 TRBV19 few . CASLPQVNNQPQHF TGTGCCAGTCTGCCTCAGGTCAACAATCAGCCCCAGCATTTT
TRBJ2-5 TRBV5-6 few TRBD2 CASSSRTSVETQYF TGTGCCAGCAGCTCTCGGACTAGCGTGGAGACCCAGTACTTC
TRBJ2-3 TRBV18 once . CASSPPIRVDTQYF TGTGCCAGCTCACCACCGATACGGGTGGATACGCAGTATTTT
TRBJ1-1 TRBV5-1 . . CASSQAGVMNTEAFF TGCGCCAGCAGCCAAGCGGGGGTAATGAACACTGAAGCTTTCTTT
TRBJ2-5 TRBV5-5 few TRBD1 CASRLGQGMETQYF TGTGCCAGCAGACTGGGACAGGGGATGGAGACCCAGTACTTC
TRBJ2-1 TRBV5-1 . . CASSSGGSYNEQFF TGCGCCAGCAGCTCAGGTGGCTCCTACAATGAGCAGTTCTTC
TRBJ2-7 TRBV6-6 . . CASSFSTEQYF TGTGCCAGCAGTTTCTCGACAGAGCAGTACTTC
TRBJ1-2 TRBV5-1 few TRBD1 CASRQTGTGDTHGYTF TGCGCCAGCAGGCAAACCGGGACAGGGGACACTCACGGCTACACCTTC
TRBJ2-5 TRBV10-3 large TRBD1 CAISLQGAEETQYF TGTGCCATCAGCTTACAGGGGGCCGAAGAGACCCAGTACTTC
TRBJ1-5 TRBV28 . . CASSLTAGGQPQHF TGTGCCAGCAGTTTAACGGCGGGGGGTCAGCCCCAGCATTTT
TRBJ2-5 TRBV21-1 . . CASSKEWGENF TGTGCCAGCAGCAAAGAGTGGGGAGAGAACTTC
TRBJ2-7 TRBV7-2 . TRBD1 CASSYAGTVIGEQYF TGTGCCAGCAGCTACGCCGGGACAGTAATCGGCGAGCAGTACTTC
TRBJ1-2 TRBV2 . . CARGGSGGYGYTF TGTGCCAGAGGGGGATCGGGCGGCTATGGCTACACCTTC
TRBJ2-4 TRBV5-1 . . CASSSGTQLQNIQYF TGCGCCAGCAGCTCCGGGACTCAACTCCAAAACATTCAGTACTTC
TRBJ2-7 TRBV27 few TRBD1 CASSLFPGQGGQEQYF TGTGCCAGCAGCCTCTTTCCGGGACAGGGGGGGCAAGAGCAGTACTTC
TRBJ2-1 TRBV5-1 few TRBD1 CASSLVRGLNEQFF TGCGCCAGCAGCTTGGTGAGGGGGCTCAATGAGCAGTTCTTC
TRBJ2-7 TRBV2 few TRBD1 CASRQGLQGYEQYF TGTGCCAGTCGACAGGGGCTCCAGGGGTACGAGCAGTACTTC
TRBJ2-1 TRBV4-1 . TRBD2 CASSPDPSGSSYNEQFF TGCGCCAGCAGCCCTGACCCTAGCGGGAGCTCCTACAATGAGCAGTTCTTC
TRBJ2-7 TRBV27 . TRBD1 CASSFVPPDRTYEQYF TGTGCCAGCAGTTTCGTTCCCCCGGACAGGACCTACGAGCAGTACTTC
TRBJ2-1 TRBV28 . TRBD2 CASSFIGLAGFRSSYNEQFF TGTGCCAGCAGTTTCATCGGACTAGCGGGGTTCCGGAGCTCCTACAATGAGCAGTTCTTC
TRBJ1-5 TRBV27 . . CASSRGTGSGQPQHF TGTGCCAGCAGCCGGGGTACAGGGTCCGGTCAGCCCCAGCATTTT
TRBJ2-7 TRBV6-5 . . CASSRGRETYEQYF TGTGCCAGCAGTCGAGGTCGGGAGACCTACGAGCAGTACTTC
TRBJ2-1 TRBV7-8 . TRBD2 CASSLRLAGVYEQFF TGTGCCAGCAGCTTACGACTAGCGGGAGTTTATGAGCAGTTCTTC
TRBJ1-1 TRBV6-5 . . CASSYSTLRGGTEAFF TGTGCCAGCAGTTACTCGACGTTGCGGGGTGGGACTGAAGCTTTCTTT
TRBJ2-2 TRBV5-1 . . CASSFEDGGELFF TGCGCCAGCAGCTTTGAGGATGGCGGGGAGCTGTTTTTT
TRBJ1-2 TRBV7-8 . TRBD1 CASTPDRVVYGYTF TGTGCCAGCACCCCGGACAGGGTGGTCTATGGCTACACCTTC